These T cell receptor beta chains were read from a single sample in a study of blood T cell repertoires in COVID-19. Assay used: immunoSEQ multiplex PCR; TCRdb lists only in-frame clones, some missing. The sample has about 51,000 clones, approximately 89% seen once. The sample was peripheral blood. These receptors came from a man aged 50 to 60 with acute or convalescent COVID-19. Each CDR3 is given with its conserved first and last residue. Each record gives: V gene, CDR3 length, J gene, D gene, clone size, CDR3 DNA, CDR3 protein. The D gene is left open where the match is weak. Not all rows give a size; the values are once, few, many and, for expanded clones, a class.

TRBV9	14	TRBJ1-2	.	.	TGTGCCAGCAGCGTAGAGGTGGCGGACTCAATCTACACCTTC	CASSVEVADSIYTF
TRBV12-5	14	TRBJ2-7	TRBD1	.	TGTGCTAGTGGTTTGGTGACAGGGTCCAACGAGCAGTACTTC	CASGLVTGSNEQYF
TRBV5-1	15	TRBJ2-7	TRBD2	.	TGCGCCAGCAGCCGACTAGCGGGGGAGAGCTACGAGCAGTACTTC	CASSRLAGESYEQYF
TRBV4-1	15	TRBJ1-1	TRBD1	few	TGCGCCAGCAGCCAACCCGGGACAGGGAACACTGAAGCTTTCTTT	CASSQPGTGNTEAFF
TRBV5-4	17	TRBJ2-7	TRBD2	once	TGTGCCAGCAGCTTGTCGGGGGGGCGCTTATCCTCCTACGAGCAGTACTTC	CASSLSGGRLSSYEQYF
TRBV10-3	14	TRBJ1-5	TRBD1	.	TGTGCCATCAGGGGGACAGGGGACAATCAGCCCCAGCATTTT	CAIRGTGDNQPQHF
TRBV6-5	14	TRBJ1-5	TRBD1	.	TGTGCCAGCAGTTACACCGGACAGGGTCAGCCCCAGCATTTT	CASSYTGQGQPQHF
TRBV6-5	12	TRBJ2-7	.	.	TGTGCCAGGTGGGAGGGGGTCTACGAGCAGTACTTC	CARWEGVYEQYF
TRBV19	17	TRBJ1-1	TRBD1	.	TGTGCCAGTAGTGCCCGGACAGGGGAGAAGGGATACGCTGAAGCTTTCTTT	CASSARTGEKGYAEAFF
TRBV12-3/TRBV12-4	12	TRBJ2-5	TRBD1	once	TGTGCCAGCAGTAGGACAGGGGAGACCCAGTACTTC	CASSRTGETQYF
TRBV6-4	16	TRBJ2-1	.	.	TGTGCCAGCAGTGACTCGGGGAGCACCTTATACAATGAGCAGTTCTTC	CASSDSGSTLYNEQFF
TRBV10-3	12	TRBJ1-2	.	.	TGTGCCATCAGGGGGCCCGAGGCCGGCTACACCTTC	CAIRGPEAGYTF
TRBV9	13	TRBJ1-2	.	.	TGTGCCAGCAGCGTAGTAGGGGGGGCTGGCTACACCTTC	CASSVVGGAGYTF
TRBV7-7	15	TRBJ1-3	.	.	TGTGCCAGCAGCCTGAGCGGGACGCCTGGAAACACCATATATTTT	CASSLSGTPGNTIYF
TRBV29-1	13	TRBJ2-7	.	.	TGCAGCGTTGAAGATGCGGGGGCGGGGGAGCAGTACTTC	CSVEDAGAGEQYF
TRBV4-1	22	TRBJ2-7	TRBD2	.	TGCGCCAGCAGCCCGCACCTCTCATCTGGGACTAGCGGGGGTCAAAGCTCCTACGAGCAGTACTTC	CASSPHLSSGTSGGQSSYEQYF